Shown below are 20 T cell receptor beta chains from a single sample sequenced in a study of blood T cell repertoires in COVID-19. Clones were sequenced by immunoSEQ multiplex PCR, and TCRdb holds only the in-frame ones, with some missing. The table lists 150,000 to 200,000 clones, roughly four fifths of them singletons. Source material: PBMCs or T cells enriched from blood (not recorded which). These TCRs come from a man aged 45 to 65 who had recovered from COVID-19.

J is TRBJ2-1 and V is TRBV28; TRBD2 agrees at 7 bases. Trimming cost V 3 bases and J 7 bases; bases outside gene matches: 15. The CDR3 totals 17 residues. Germline V CDR1 and CDR2: MDHEN, SYDVKM. DNA for the CDR3: TGTGCCAGCAGTTTTGCCGGGGGAGGGCTCAAGGGGAATGAGCAGTTCTTC. Translated: CASSFAGGGLKGNEQFF.

CDR3: CSVGRTAYNEQFF. In DNA, the CDR3 is TGCAGCGTTGGGAGGACAGCCTACAATGAGCAGTTCTTC. This rearrangement joins TRBV29-1 to TRBJ2-1; D is perhaps TRBD1 (6 bases). Germline V gives CDR1 SQVTM, CDR2 ANQGSEA. V lost 4 bases and J lost 2, with 9 bases in between. The CDR3 has 13 amino acids.

The chain recombines TRBV29-1 with TRBJ2-3, with 7 bases aligning to TRBD1. The CDR3 loop spans 16 amino acids. The trim removed 7 bases at V and 1 base at J, leaving 14 bases unmatched. Germline V CDR1 and CDR2: SQVTM, ANQGSEA. The CDR3 sequence: CSALKDRWVGTDTQYF. The CDR3 region has the DNA TGCAGCGCCCTTAAGGACAGGTGGGTCGGCACAGATACGCAGTATTTT.

This clone was counted a few times. The V call is TRBV27, the J call TRBJ2-2; no firm D call. This CDR3 comprises 14 residues. Trimming shortened V by 3 bases and J by 3 bases, and 8 bases separated the two germline ends. The germline V gene has CDR1 MNHEY and CDR2 SMNVEV (reference sequence). The CDR3 region has the DNA TGTGCCAGCAGTTTCCGCGGCCACACCGGGGAGCTGTTTTTT. It is translated as CASSFRGHTGELFF.

The chain combines TRBV3-1 (or the pseudogene TRBV3-2) with TRBJ1-1; 8 bases fit TRBD1. Looked up from germline, CDR1 is LGHDT and CDR2 is YNNKEL (reference sequence). This CDR3 spans 13 amino acids. The V gene end was trimmed by 6 bases and the J gene end by 5 bases; junction bases not matched to a gene: 5. CDR3 sequence (DNA): TGTGCCAGCAGAAGAGGGGACAGGACTGAAGCTTTCTTT. Protein: CASRRGDRTEAFF.

The V gene is TRBV5-6, the J gene TRBJ2-2; D uncertain. This CDR3 comprises 14 residues. Looked up from germline, CDR1 is SGHDT and CDR2 is YYEEEE. Deletions cut 2 bases from V and 5 bases from J, with 10 bases between. The CDR3 nucleotides read TGTGCCAGCAGCTTTAAGACAACTACCGGGGAGCTGTTTTTT. This codes for CASSFKTTTGELFF. Looking up the rest from reference TRBV5-6 and TRBJ2-2 gives the full variable domain: DAGVTQSPTHLIKTRGQQVTLRCSPKSGHDTVSWYQQALGQGPQFIFQYYEEEERQRGNFPDRFSGHQFPNYSSELNVNALLLGDSALYLCASSFKTTTGELFFGEGSRLTVL.

The chain employs TRBV3-1 (or the pseudogene TRBV3-2) and TRBJ2-1; D gene ambiguous. Deletions cut 4 bases from V and 9 bases from J, with 10 bases between. Germline V lookup: CDR1 LGHDT, CDR2 YNNKEL (reference sequence). This CDR3 region has 12 residues. This CDR3 reads CASSLLAGEQFF. CDR3 nucleotide sequence: TGTGCCAGCAGCCTTTTAGCTGGTGAGCAGTTCTTC.

The genes are TRBV10-3 and TRBJ1-5; D may be TRBD1 (5 bases). Germline V gives CDR1 ENHRY, CDR2 SYGVKD. The CDR3 covers 13 residues. V lost 3 bases to trimming and J lost 7 bases, with 10 bases between them. The CDR3 nucleotides are TGTGCCATCAGTGAAATCGCAGGGCAGCCCCAGCATTTT. Encoded protein: CAISEIAGQPQHF.

J is TRBJ1-1 and V is TRBV7-3; weak D call: TRBD1 (5 bases). Germline lookup yields CDR1 SGHTA and CDR2 FQGTGA. V was pared by 5 bases and J by 4 bases, with 17 bases between. The CDR3 loop spans 15 amino acids. CDR3 DNA sequence: TGTGCCAGCAGCCAGGAGGTTCCGGGGGGCACTGAAGCTTTCTTT. Protein sequence: CASSQEVPGGTEAFF.

This clone was detected only once. This chain links TRBV6-2 or TRBV6-3 with TRBJ1-1; no firm D call. Germline loops: CDR1 MNHEY, CDR2 SVGEGT. The CDR3 sequence is 13 residues long. Trimming cost V 2 bases and J 5 bases, with 9 bases left between them. The CDR3 DNA follows: TGTGCCAGCAGTTACACGACCAGGACTGAAGCTTTCTTT. This sequence encodes CASSYTTRTEAFF.

V gene TRBV30 combines with J gene TRBJ1-6; 7 bases align to TRBD1. V shed 5 bases, J shed 0 bases, and the junction held 16 bases outside the gene matches. This CDR3 region has 19 residues. CDR1 and CDR2 from the germline V gene are GTSNPN and SVGIG (reference sequence). The CDR3 region is CAWGRCNGRGSSYNSPLHF. The CDR3 DNA is TGTGCCTGGGGGCGTTGTAATGGCAGGGGGAGCTCCTATAATTCACCCCTCCACTTT.

This sequence joins TRBV28 and TRBJ2-3; D is uncertain. V was trimmed by 6 bases and J by 1 base, leaving 11 bases between them. Germline V gives CDR1 MDHEN, CDR2 SYDVKM. The CDR3 has 14 residues. The chain's CDR3 is CASRSHLGTDTQYF. CDR3 DNA sequence: TGTGCCAGCAGGTCCCACTTAGGCACAGATACGCAGTATTTT.

The V gene is TRBV4-1, the J gene TRBJ1-5; 8 nucleotides match TRBD1. The length of the CDR3 is 15 residues. CDR1 and CDR2 (germline): MGHRA, YSYEKL. J lost 6 bases, V lost 1 base, and 5 bases had no gene match. CDR3 nucleotides: TGCGCCAGCAGCCAAGTAGGACAGGGAACTCAGCCCCAGCATTTT. Its translation is CASSQVGQGTQPQHF.

The chain combines TRBV5-1 with TRBJ1-1, with 9 bases identical to TRBD1. The CDR3 is 14 amino acids. Germline V lookup: CDR1 SGHRS, CDR2 YFSETQ. The ends lost 2 bases at V and 4 bases at J; junction bases unmatched: 3. CDR3 DNA sequence: TGCGCCAGCAGCTTCGGGACAGGGAGCACTGAAGCTTTCTTT. Translated: CASSFGTGSTEAFF. Full variable domain (missing parts from reference TRBV5-1 and TRBJ1-1): KAGVTQTPRYLIKTRGQQVTLSCSPISGHRSVSWYQQTPGQGLQFLFEYFSETQRNKGNFPGRFSGRQFSNSRSEMNVSTLELGDSALYLCASSFGTGSTEAFFGQGTRLTVV.

This chain links TRBV11-3 with TRBJ1-1; weak D call: TRBD1 (5 bases). This CDR3 spans 17 amino acids. CDR1 and CDR2 (germline): SGHNT, YENEEA. The V end was cut by 0 bases, the J end by 3 bases, with 17 bases between. The CDR3 nucleotides are TGTGCCAGCAGCTTAGATTCGCCGGTTTTAGGGGACACTGAAGCTTTCTTT. Amino acid sequence: CASSLDSPVLGDTEAFF.

This clone was recorded only once. This rearrangement joins TRBV9 to TRBJ1-4, with a possible D match to TRBD1 (5 bases). The CDR3 is 15 amino acids. Germline V CDR1 and CDR2: SGDLS, YYNGEE. The ends were cut back, 0 bases at V and 7 bases at J, with 13 bases in the middle. CDR3 nucleotide sequence: TGTGCCAGCAGCGTAGGACAGAGATCTGGTGAAAAACTGTTTTTT. It codes for CASSVGQRSGEKLFF.

This sequence joins TRBV15 and TRBJ1-6; no reliable D call. The CDR3 spans 16 residues. Germline loops: CDR1 LNHNV, CDR2 YYDKDF (reference sequence). Between the trimmed V and J ends, which lost 1 base and 6 bases, there was a span of 13 bases. CDR3 in DNA: TGTGCCACCAGCAGAGGCGTCCCAACGGGTAATTCACCCCTCCACTTT. The encoded protein is CATSRGVPTGNSPLHF. Complete variable domain (other parts from reference TRBV15 and TRBJ1-6): DAMVIQNPRYQVTQFGKPVTLSCSQTLNHNVMYWYQQKSSQAPKLLFHYYDKDFNNEADTPDNFQSRRPNTSFCFLDIRSPGLGDTAMYLCATSRGVPTGNSPLHFGNGTRLTVT.

The CDR3 sequence: CATSRDRNTGELFF. The CDR3 bases are TGTGCCACCAGCAGAGACAGGAACACCGGGGAGCTGTTTTTT. The chain joins TRBV15 to TRBJ2-2; D call uncertain. Germline V gene data show CDR1 as LNHNV and CDR2 as YYDKDF (reference sequence). This CDR3 comprises 14 residues. The ends were cut back, 0 bases at V and 1 base at J, with 3 bases in the middle.

The rearrangement uses TRBV10-3 and TRBJ2-2; perhaps TRBD1 as D (5 bases). Deletions cut 7 bases from V and 5 bases from J, with 14 bases between. Germline loops: CDR1 ENHRY, CDR2 SYGVKD. The CDR3 has 14 residues. This CDR3 is CAITGPGRTGELFF. CDR3 in DNA: TGTGCCATCACTGGTCCAGGGCGAACCGGGGAGCTGTTTTTT.

This clone was picked up a small number of times. The chain recombines TRBV12-3 or TRBV12-4 with TRBJ1-3, with 7 bases that match TRBD1. V shed 2 bases and J 8 bases; nucleotides not matched to a gene: 3. The CDR3 has 13 amino acids. This CDR3 reads CASSLPGTDTIYF. CDR3 bases: TGTGCCAGCAGTTTACCCGGGACAGACACCATATATTTT.